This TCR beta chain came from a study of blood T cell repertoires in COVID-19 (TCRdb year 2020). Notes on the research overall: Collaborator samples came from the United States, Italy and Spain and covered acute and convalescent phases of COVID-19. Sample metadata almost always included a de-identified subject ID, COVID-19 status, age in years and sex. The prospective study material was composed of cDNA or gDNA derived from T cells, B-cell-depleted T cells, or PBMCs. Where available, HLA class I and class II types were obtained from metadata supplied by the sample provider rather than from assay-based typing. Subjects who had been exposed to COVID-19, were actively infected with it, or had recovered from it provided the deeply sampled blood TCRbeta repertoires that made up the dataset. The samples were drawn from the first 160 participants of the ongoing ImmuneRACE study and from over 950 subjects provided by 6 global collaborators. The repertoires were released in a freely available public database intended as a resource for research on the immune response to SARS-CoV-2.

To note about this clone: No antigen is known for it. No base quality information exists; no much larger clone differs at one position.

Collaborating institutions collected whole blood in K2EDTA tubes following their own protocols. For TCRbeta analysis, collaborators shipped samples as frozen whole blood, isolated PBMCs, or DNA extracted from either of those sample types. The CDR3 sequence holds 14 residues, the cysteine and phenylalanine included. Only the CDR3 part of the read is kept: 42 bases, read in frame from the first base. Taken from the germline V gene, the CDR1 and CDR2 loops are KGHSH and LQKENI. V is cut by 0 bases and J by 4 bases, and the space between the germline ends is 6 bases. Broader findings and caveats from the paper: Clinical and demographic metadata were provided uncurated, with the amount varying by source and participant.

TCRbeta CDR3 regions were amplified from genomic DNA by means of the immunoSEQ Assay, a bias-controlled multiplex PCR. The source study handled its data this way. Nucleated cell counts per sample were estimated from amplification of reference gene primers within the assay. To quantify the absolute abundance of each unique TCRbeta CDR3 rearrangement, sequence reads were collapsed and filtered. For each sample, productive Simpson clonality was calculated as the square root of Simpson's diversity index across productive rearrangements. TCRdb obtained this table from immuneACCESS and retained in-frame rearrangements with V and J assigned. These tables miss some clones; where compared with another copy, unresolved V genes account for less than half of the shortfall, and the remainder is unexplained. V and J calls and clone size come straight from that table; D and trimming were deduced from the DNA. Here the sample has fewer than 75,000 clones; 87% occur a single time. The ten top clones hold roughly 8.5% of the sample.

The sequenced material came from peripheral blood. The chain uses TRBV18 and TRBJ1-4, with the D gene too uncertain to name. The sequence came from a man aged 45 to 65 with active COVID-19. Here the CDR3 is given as CASSPPADNEKLFF. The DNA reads TGTGCCAGCTCACCACCGGCTGATAATGAAAAACTGTTTTTT.